The 20 T cell receptor beta chains given below trace back to one sample, sequenced in a study of OX40 agonist ivuxolimab in advanced cancers. Produced via immunoSEQ multiplex PCR; TCRdb's table is partial and in-frame only. The sample has around 56,000 clones, about 80% seen once. The sample was CD4+ or CD8+ T cells sorted from blood, taken in a trial of the OX40 agonist ivuxolimab. The receptors were sampled from an adult with an advanced solid tumor such as melanoma, head and neck, liver or kidney cancer.

This chain joins TRBV7-9 and TRBJ1-1; D is undetermined. V lost 7 bases to trimming and J lost 4 bases, with 7 bases between them. The CDR3 extends over 11 amino acids. The V gene's germline CDR1 is SEHNR and CDR2 FQNEAQ (reference sequence). CDR3 loop: CASTRSTEAFF. The CDR3, as DNA: TGTGCCAGCACACGGAGCACTGAAGCTTTCTTT.

The chain recombines TRBV4-3 with TRBJ1-1, with D unclear. The V gene lost 4 bases and the J gene lost 6 bases, with 12 bases spanning the gap. This CDR3 comprises 13 residues. In germline, CDR1 is LGHNA, CDR2 YSLEER. The CDR3 DNA reads TGCGCCAGCAGCCCAAGGACGGTCGCTGAAGCTTTCTTT. Protein product: CASSPRTVAEAFF.

V and J are TRBV13 and TRBJ2-1; D call uncertain. In germline, CDR1 is PRHDT, CDR2 FYEKMQ (reference sequence). CDR3 length: 16 residues. Trimming took 1 base from V and 0 from J, leaving 10 bases between them. The CDR3 DNA sequence: TGTGCCAGCAGCTTAGTTCCCCAAACCTCCTACAATGAGCAGTTCTTC. This encodes CASSLVPQTSYNEQFF.

V is TRBV11-3 and J is TRBJ2-3, with TRBD2 identical over 8 bases. The length of the CDR3 is 14 residues. Germline V gives CDR1 SGHNT, CDR2 YENEEA. J was trimmed by 2 bases and V by 4 bases; bases with no gene match: 2. The DNA of the CDR3 is TGTGCCAGCAGCTCGACTAGCGTCACAGATACGCAGTATTTT. It specifies CASSSTSVTDTQYF.

J is TRBJ2-5 and V is TRBV11-2; 9 nucleotides align to TRBD2. Trimming removed 6 bases from V and 0 bases from J; junction bases left unmatched: 5. Per germline, CDR1 SGHAT and CDR2 FQNNGV. This CDR3 spans 15 amino acids. The CDR3 nucleotides read TGTGCCAGCAGTCCTAAGCGGGGGGACCAAGAGACCCAGTACTTC. Protein product: CASSPKRGDQETQYF.

V gene TRBV6-1 combines with J gene TRBJ1-5; a possible D gene is TRBD1 (5 bases). Germline assignment: CDR1 MNHNS and CDR2 SASEGT. V was shortened by 1 base and J by 7 bases, with 11 bases between the two germline ends. CDR3 size: 14 residues. The CDR3 DNA reads as TGTGCCAGCAGTGAAGGGGGACTGAACCAGCCCCAGCATTTT. Its translation is CASSEGGLNQPQHF.

The J gene is TRBJ1-2, the V gene TRBV19; TRBD1 aligns across 7 bases. The germline V gene encodes CDR1 LNHDA and CDR2 SQIVND (reference sequence). Trimming cost V 9 bases and J 0 bases; bases outside gene matches: 16. The CDR3 loop spans 17 amino acids. The CDR3 DNA reads as TGTGCCAGCTCACCCGTCTGGACAGGTGCTTCTAACTATGGCTACACCTTC. Its translation is CASSPVWTGASNYGYTF.

CDR3 sequence reads: CASSSGLIMGNSPLHF. The CDR3 DNA follows: TGTGCCAGCAGCTCGGGCCTTATTATGGGGAATTCACCCCTCCACTTT. The rearrangement joins TRBV5-5 to TRBJ1-6; D is unclear. CDR1 and CDR2 (germline): SGHKS, YYEKEE (reference sequence). Trimming stripped 3 bases from V and 7 bases from J, with 17 bases between. This CDR3 has 16 amino acids.

The chain couples TRBV28 to TRBJ1-5; D gene uncertain. The CDR3 covers 16 residues. The V and J ends lost 3 bases and 1 base respectively, with 13 bases between them. Germline CDR1 and CDR2: MDHEN and SYDVKM. CDR3 protein: CASSFSGGGSNQPQHF. The CDR3, as DNA: TGTGCCAGCAGTTTCTCAGGAGGCGGGAGCAATCAGCCCCAGCATTTT.

The chain has TRBV18 and TRBJ1-1, with D perhaps TRBD1 (6 bases). The CDR3 spans 14 residues. The germline V gene encodes CDR1 KGHSH and CDR2 LQKENI. V was shortened by 8 bases and J by 3 bases, with 16 bases between the two germline ends. CDR3 protein: CASRAGVGYTEAFF. The CDR3 DNA reads TGTGCCAGCCGCGCAGGGGTAGGGTACACTGAAGCTTTCTTT.

CDR3 sequence: CAITPDPTYGYTF. The CDR3 DNA is TGTGCCATCACCCCTGACCCTACCTATGGCTACACCTTC. This rearrangement joins TRBV10-3 to TRBJ1-2, with D unclear. The CDR3 extends over 13 amino acids. Germline V gene lookup returns CDR1 ENHRY and CDR2 SYGVKD. V was trimmed by 7 bases and J by 4 bases, leaving 13 bases between them.

J is TRBJ2-2 and V is TRBV7-2; D remains unclear. The CDR3 loop spans 13 amino acids. Germline V lookup: CDR1 SGHTA, CDR2 FQGNSA. V was trimmed by 0 bases and J by 6 bases, leaving 5 bases between them. CDR3 in DNA: TGTGCCAGCAGCTTAGCCTTCGCCGGGGAGCTGTTTTTT. Amino acids: CASSLAFAGELFF.

This sequence joins TRBV19 and TRBJ1-2; the match to TRBD1 covers 9 bases. CDR3 size: 15 residues. V dropped 9 bases and J dropped 6; count of bases not matched to a gene: 14. Per germline, CDR1 LNHDA and CDR2 SQIVND (reference sequence). The CDR3: CASHRGQILRDGYTF. In nucleotides, the CDR3 is TGTGCCAGCCACAGGGGGCAAATACTAAGGGATGGCTACACCTTC.

The chain recombines TRBV6-5 with TRBJ2-2; D is unresolved. The CDR3 loop spans 13 amino acids. Germline values: CDR1 MNHEY, CDR2 SVGAGI. V was pared by 6 bases and J by 7 bases, with 12 bases between. The DNA of the CDR3 is TGTGCCAGCAGCCCCCGCTTGTACGGGGAGCTGTTTTTT. This encodes CASSPRLYGELFF.

This chain uses TRBV10-2 with TRBJ1-5; no reliable D call. Germline lookup yields CDR1 WSHSY and CDR2 SAAADI. The ends were cut back, 3 bases at V and 7 bases at J, with 13 bases in the middle. The length of the CDR3 is 14 residues. The CDR3 region has the DNA TGCGCCAGCAGTGAACGTCCCCCTGGACAGCCCCAGCATTTT. Amino acid sequence: CASSERPPGQPQHF.

This rearrangement joins TRBV27 to TRBJ1-6, with 7 bases aligning to TRBD1. Germline V gene lookup returns CDR1 MNHEY and CDR2 SMNVEV (reference sequence). V shed 4 bases and J 7 bases; nucleotides not matched to a gene: 4. This CDR3 region has 14 residues. CDR3 bases: TGTGCCAGCAGTTCCGGACAGGAGAATTCACCCCTCCACTTT. This translates into CASSSGQENSPLHF.

This chain links TRBV12-5 with TRBJ2-7, with D possibly TRBD2 on 5 matching bases. CDR1 is LGHNT and CDR2 is FRNRAP in the germline V gene. This CDR3 spans 11 amino acids. The CDR3 reads CATREGYEQYF. As DNA, the CDR3 is TGTGCCACCCGAGAGGGATACGAGCAGTACTTC.

This sequence joins TRBV18 and TRBJ2-7, with unresolved D. V lost 2 bases, J lost 2 bases, and 4 bases lay in between. The CDR3 consists of 12 residues. The germline gives CDR1 KGHSH, CDR2 LQKENI. CDR3 DNA sequence: TGTGCCAGCTCACCAATACCCTACGAGCAGTACTTC. Translating gives CASSPIPYEQYF.

This clone was seen a handful of times. This chain joins TRBV7-2 and TRBJ2-1, with D perhaps TRBD2 (5 bases). The V gene lost 1 base and the J gene lost 6 bases, with 13 bases spanning the gap. Germline loops: CDR1 SGHTA, CDR2 FQGNSA. The CDR3 is 15 residues long. This CDR3 reads CASSLDGGYRNEQFF. The CDR3 coding sequence is TGTGCCAGCAGCTTAGACGGCGGGTATCGCAATGAGCAGTTCTTC.

This clone appeared a few times. The chain has TRBV29-1 and TRBJ2-3; TRBD2 aligns across 11 bases. J was trimmed by 5 bases and V by 5 bases; bases with no gene match: 3. The CDR3 totals 13 residues. CDR1 is SQVTM, CDR2 ANQGSEA, per germline. In nucleotides, the CDR3 is TGCAGCGTTCTGGGGACTAGCGGAGATACGCAGTATTTT. Translating gives CSVLGTSGDTQYF.